The rows below give T cell receptor beta chains drawn from one sample of a study of T cell repertoires in cytomegalovirus infection. Antigen specificity for these receptors is unknown. One entry per CDR3 protein results from TCRdb running MiXCR on the reads. Of approximately 350,000 distinct CDR3 sequences in the sample, roughly a third were seen once. The sequences come from cultured PBMCs, collected from culture after CMV antigen stimulation. All receptors come from a human donor in good health (CMV status not recorded). Some clones in this sample may be carry-over from other donors' samples. Each CDR3 is given with its conserved first and last residue. D genes are given only for firm matches. The size entry is marked missing in some rows and otherwise reads once, few, many or a size class.

D gene | J gene | clone size | V gene | CDR3 protein | CDR3 DNA
TRBD2 | TRBJ2-1 | once | TRBV6-6 | CASRGLAPFF | TGTGCCAGCAGGGGACTAGCCCCGTTCTTC
. | TRBJ2-3 | many | TRBV7-2 | CASSLDTLDTQYF | TGTGCCAGCAGCTTAGATACCCTAGATACGCAGTATTTT
TRBD2 | TRBJ2-1 | few | TRBV7-2 | CASSLVLAGSDANEQFF | TGTGCCAGCAGCTTAGTTTTAGCGGGATCCGATGCCAATGAGCAGTTCTTC
. | TRBJ2-1 | few | TRBV27 | CASSYIFFSNEQFF | TGTGCCAGCAGCTATATTTTTTTTTCCAATGAGCAGTTCTTC
. | TRBJ2-3 | . | TRBV19 | CASSVTSGSSTDTQYF | TGTGCCAGTAGTGTTACTAGTGGTTCTAGCACAGATACGCAGTATTTT
. | TRBJ2-7 | few | TRBV20-1 | CSVPRMGARGEQYF | TGCAGTGTTCCCAGGATGGGTGCGAGGGGCGAGCAGTACTTC
TRBD2 | TRBJ2-1 | . | TRBV19 | CASSKRLAGGLPSSYNEQFF | TGTGCCAGTAGTAAAAGACTAGCGGGAGGCCTACCCAGCTCCTACAATGAGCAGTTCTTC
. | TRBJ1-3 | once | TRBV30 | CAWSAEVGNTIYF | TGTGCCTGGAGCGCAGAGGTCGGAAACACCATATATTTT
TRBD1 | TRBJ1-5 | . | TRBV27 | CASSPRDRGQPQHF | TGTGCCAGCAGTCCCCGGGACAGGGGTCAGCCCCAGCATTTT
. | TRBJ1-1 | . | TRBV11-2 | CASRPPGRETMNTEAFF | TGTGCCAGCAGACCACCGGGAAGGGAGACGATGAACACTGAAGCTTTCTTT
TRBD1 | TRBJ1-2 | many | TRBV7-2 | CASSPGTGQYNGYTF | TGTGCCAGCAGCCCAGGGACAGGGCAATATAATGGCTACACCTTC
. | TRBJ2-5 | . | TRBV2 | CASSPWETQYF | TGTGCCAGCAGTCCCTGGGAGACCCAGTACTTC
TRBD2 | TRBJ2-3 | . | TRBV6-4 | CASSEIPSSGISTDTQYF | TGTGCCAGCAGTGAGATTCCATCTAGCGGGATAAGCACAGATACGCAGTATTTT
. | TRBJ2-1 | many | TRBV7-8 | CASSSPFSYNEQFF | TGTGCCAGCAGCTCCCCCTTCTCCTACAATGAGCAGTTCTTC
. | TRBJ2-7 | few | TRBV27 | CASRPRPLGSYEQYF | TGTGCCAGCAGACCTAGACCGCTAGGTAGTTACGAGCAGTACTTC
TRBD2 | TRBJ2-7 | few | TRBV10-3 | CAISESSSGSREQYF | TGTGCCATCAGTGAGTCGTCTAGCGGGAGTCGTGAGCAGTACTTC
TRBD2 | TRBJ2-7 | few | TRBV6-6 | CASTETSGNYEQYF | TGTGCCAGCACCGAGACTAGCGGGAACTACGAGCAGTACTTC
. | TRBJ2-7 | . | TRBV7-2 | CASSLFGYEQYF | TGTGCCAGCAGCTTATTTGGTTACGAGCAGTACTTC
. | TRBJ1-5 | many | TRBV6-2/TRBV6-3 | CASSYSGPQPQHF | TGTGCCAGCAGTTACTCGGGTCCTCAGCCCCAGCATTTT
TRBD1 | TRBJ2-7 | many | TRBV6-2/TRBV6-3 | CASSFETGGASYEQYF | TGTGCCAGCAGTTTTGAGACAGGGGGCGCTTCCTACGAGCAGTACTTC
TRBD1 | TRBJ2-3 | few | TRBV7-9 | CASSPGQASSDTQYF | TGTGCCAGCAGCCCGGGACAGGCTTCGTCAGATACGCAGTATTTT
TRBD1 | TRBJ2-4 | once | TRBV5-6 | CASSSDRARLTAKNIQYF | TGTGCCAGCAGCTCTGACAGGGCAAGACTAACAGCCAAAAACATTCAGTACTTC
TRBD2 | TRBJ2-5 | . | TRBV7-2 | CASSRRRLALQETQYF | TGTGCCAGCAGCCGCCGAAGACTAGCCTTACAAGAGACCCAGTACTTC
. | TRBJ1-1 | . | TRBV6-2/TRBV6-3 | CASSYSRQLGEAFF | TGTGCCAGCAGTTACTCTAGACAGCTCGGTGAAGCTTTCTTT
. | TRBJ2-1 | once | TRBV28 | CASSRGRSYNEQFF | TGTGCCAGCAGCCGAGGACGGTCCTACAATGAGCAGTTCTTC
. | TRBJ2-5 | . | TRBV7-8 | CASTYRDQQETQYF | TGTGCCAGCACCTACAGGGACCAACAAGAGACCCAGTACTTC
TRBD1 | TRBJ2-1 | . | TRBV6-1 | CASSTTGGLYNEQFF | TGTGCCAGCAGTACAACAGGGGGGCTCTACAATGAGCAGTTCTTC
. | TRBJ2-1 | few | TRBV7-2 | CASSLQGGTYNEQFF | TGTGCCAGCAGCTTACAGGGGGGGACTTACAATGAGCAGTTCTTC
. | TRBJ1-5 | . | TRBV9 | CASSVGGEGNQPQHF | TGTGCCAGCAGTGTTGGAGGAGAAGGCAATCAGCCCCAGCATTTT
. | TRBJ1-2 | few | TRBV5-1 | CASSLAEIYGYTF | TGCGCCAGCAGCTTAGCGGAGATCTATGGCTACACCTTC
TRBD2 | TRBJ2-1 | . | TRBV5-6 | CASRARLAGADNEQFF | TGTGCCAGCAGGGCGAGACTAGCGGGAGCCGACAATGAGCAGTTCTTC
. | TRBJ2-5 | many | TRBV7-2 | CASSNNRETQYF | TGTGCCAGCAGCAACAACCGGGAGACCCAGTACTTC
TRBD1 | TRBJ1-2 | few | TRBV18 | CASSQRTGDYGYTF | TGTGCCAGCTCACAACGGACAGGGGACTATGGCTACACCTTC
TRBD2 | TRBJ2-1 | . | TRBV20-1 | CSARVRAGVDEQFF | TGCAGTGCTAGAGTGAGAGCGGGAGTGGATGAGCAGTTCTTC
. | TRBJ1-3 | . | TRBV12-3/TRBV12-4 | CASSFRRRVSYSGNTIYF | TGTGCCAGCAGTTTTAGGCGGCGGGTTAGTTACTCTGGAAACACCATATATTTT
. | TRBJ1-5 | once | TRBV20-1 | CSASGRYSNQPQHF | TGCAGTGCTTCCGGGCGCTATAGCAATCAGCCCCAGCATTTT
. | TRBJ1-2 | few | TRBV28 | CASSPRPHGYTF | TGTGCCAGCAGTCCCCGGCCCCATGGCTACACCTTC
. | TRBJ2-1 | large | TRBV5-4 | CASSLGGLSYNEQFF | TGTGCCAGCAGCTTAGGCGGGCTGTCCTACAATGAGCAGTTCTTC
. | TRBJ1-2 | . | TRBV6-1 | CASSRLTDNYGYTF | TGTGCCAGCAGTCGCCTGACTGATAACTATGGCTACACCTTC
. | TRBJ2-1 | . | TRBV19 | CASSTTGTAVGQFF | TGTGCCAGTAGTACAACCGGGACGGCAGTTGGGCAGTTCTTC
TRBD1 | TRBJ1-2 | many | TRBV7-2 | CASRTYRGRYTF | TGTGCCAGCAGGACTTACAGGGGGCGCTACACCTTC